This TCR beta chain derives from a study of blood T cell repertoires in COVID-19. Study information: Collection of acute and convalescent COVID-19 samples took place in the United States, Italy and Spain. In each case, the material was cDNA or gDNA derived from T cells, B-cell-depleted T cells, or PBMCs.

From germline, CDR1 is SGHRS and CDR2 YFSETQ. V shed 4 bases and J 3 bases; nucleotides not matched to a gene: 3. This CDR3 has 14 amino acids. Original methodology: The assay estimated nucleated cells by amplifying reference gene primers. The data were produced by immunoSEQ multiplex PCR, yet TCRdb's version contains in-frame clones alone and is incomplete. That table supplies the V and J calls and clone size; D and trimming were determined from the DNA. The table has about 44,000 clones, about 81% seen once; the top ten hold 35% to 50%. The TCR was taken from a human donor in a cohort sampled during active COVID-19. The chain has TRBV5-1 and TRBJ1-3, with 8 bases lining up with TRBD1. Sequenced: peripheral blood. The CDR3 bases are TGCGCCAGCAGCGTTGGACAGGGTGGAAACACCATATATTTT. As protein: CASSVGQGGNTIYF.